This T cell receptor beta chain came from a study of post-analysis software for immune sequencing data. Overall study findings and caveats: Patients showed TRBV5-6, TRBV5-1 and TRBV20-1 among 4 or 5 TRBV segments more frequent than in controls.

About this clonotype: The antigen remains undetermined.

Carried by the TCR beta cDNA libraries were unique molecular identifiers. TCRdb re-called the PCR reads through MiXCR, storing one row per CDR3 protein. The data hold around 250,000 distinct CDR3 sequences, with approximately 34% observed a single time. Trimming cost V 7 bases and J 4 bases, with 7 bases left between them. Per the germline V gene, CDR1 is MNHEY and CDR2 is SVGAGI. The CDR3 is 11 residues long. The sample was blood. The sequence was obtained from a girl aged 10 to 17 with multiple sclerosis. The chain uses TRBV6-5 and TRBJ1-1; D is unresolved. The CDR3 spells CASMGTTEAFF. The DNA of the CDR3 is TGTGCCAGCATGGGAACCACTGAAGCTTTCTTT.